The 3 T cell receptor beta chains given below trace back to one sample, sequenced in a study of shared clonotypes between healthy human individuals. Profiled with immunoSEQ multiplex PCR; TCRdb holds only in-frame clones, not every one. The data show about half a million clones, about 84% seen once. Input material: PBMCs. These receptors were taken from a woman in her thirties or forties in good health. Some clones in this sample may be carry-over from other donors' samples.

This sequence joins TRBV5-4 and TRBJ2-7; TRBD1 agrees at 8 bases. The CDR3 consists of 14 residues. Germline values: CDR1 SGHNT, CDR2 YYREEE (reference sequence). J was trimmed by 0 bases and V by 4 bases; bases with no gene match: 3. The chain's CDR3 is CASSVTGASYEQYF. As DNA, the CDR3 is TGTGCCAGCAGCGTGACAGGGGCCTCCTACGAGCAGTACTTC.

V is TRBV7-9 and J is TRBJ2-5; 8 positions agree with TRBD1. Per the germline V gene, CDR1 is SEHNR and CDR2 is FQNEAQ (reference sequence). After removal of 3 bases from V and 1 base from J, the junction contained 4 bases not matched to a gene. The CDR3 runs to 15 residues. CDR3 sequence (DNA): TGTGCCAGCAGCTTGGAACAGGGGGGCCAAGAGACCCAGTACTTC. Amino acids: CASSLEQGGQETQYF.

Details on this clone: A read error likely explains this, since a far larger clone differs by one base. V is TRBV27 and J is TRBJ2-2; perhaps TRBD2 as D (5 bases). Germline V gene data show CDR1 as MNHEY and CDR2 as SMNVEV (reference sequence). Trimming left V 4 bases short and J 9 bases short, with 15 bases between. The CDR3 runs to 14 residues. The CDR3 reads CASSSELVSRELFF. CDR3 DNA: TGTGCCAGCAGTTCAGAACTAGTTTCCAGGGAGCTGTTTTTT.